This T cell receptor beta chain was recovered during a study of response to subunit inactivated influenza vaccine. This clonotype was counted between two and nine times. V was cut by 5 bases and J by 6 bases, with 20 bases left in between. CDR3 length: 15 amino acids. One entry per CDR3 protein results from TCRdb running MiXCR on the RT-PCR reads. The sample includes around 490,000 distinct CDR3 sequences, 7.6% of them seen just once. Sequences were derived from PBMCs from blood, sampled around 25 months after vaccination. This rearrangement joins TRBV12-3 or TRBV12-4 to TRBJ2-7; no firm D call. The receptor comes from a man aged 50-75 years who received an inactivated influenza vaccine. CDR3 sequence (DNA): TGTGCCAGCAGTCCTTCCCGTGCCCGCATTGGCGAGCAGTACTTC. It specifies CASSPSRARIGEQYF.